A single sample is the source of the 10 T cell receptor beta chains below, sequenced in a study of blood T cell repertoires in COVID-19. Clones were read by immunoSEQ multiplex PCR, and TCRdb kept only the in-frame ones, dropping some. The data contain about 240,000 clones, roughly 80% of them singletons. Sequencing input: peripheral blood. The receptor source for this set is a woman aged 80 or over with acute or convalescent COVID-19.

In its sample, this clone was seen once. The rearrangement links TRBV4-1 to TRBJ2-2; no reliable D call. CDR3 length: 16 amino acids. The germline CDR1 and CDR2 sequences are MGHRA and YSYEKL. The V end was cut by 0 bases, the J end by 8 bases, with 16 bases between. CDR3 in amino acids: CASSQDWAQRTGELFF. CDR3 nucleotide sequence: TGCGCCAGCAGCCAAGATTGGGCCCAGAGAACTGGGGAGCTGTTTTTT.

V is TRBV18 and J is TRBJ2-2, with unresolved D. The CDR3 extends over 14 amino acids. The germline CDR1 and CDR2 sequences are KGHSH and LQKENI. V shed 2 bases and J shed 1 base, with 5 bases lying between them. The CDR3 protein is CASSPTRNTGELFF. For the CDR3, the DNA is TGTGCCAGCTCACCAACCAGGAACACCGGGGAGCTGTTTTTT.

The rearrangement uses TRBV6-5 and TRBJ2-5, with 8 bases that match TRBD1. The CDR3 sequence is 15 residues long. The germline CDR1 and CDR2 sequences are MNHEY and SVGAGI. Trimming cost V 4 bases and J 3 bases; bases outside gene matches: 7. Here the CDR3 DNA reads TGTGCCAGCAGTTCCGGGGACAGGCTAAAAGAGACCCAGTACTTC. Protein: CASSSGDRLKETQYF.

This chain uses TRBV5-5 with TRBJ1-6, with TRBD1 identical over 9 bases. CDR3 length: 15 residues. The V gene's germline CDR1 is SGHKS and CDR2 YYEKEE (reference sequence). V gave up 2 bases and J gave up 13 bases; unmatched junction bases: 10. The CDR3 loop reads CASSLQGAGGQPLHF. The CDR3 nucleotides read TGTGCCAGCAGCTTACAGGGGGCGGGTGGGCAGCCCCTCCACTTT.

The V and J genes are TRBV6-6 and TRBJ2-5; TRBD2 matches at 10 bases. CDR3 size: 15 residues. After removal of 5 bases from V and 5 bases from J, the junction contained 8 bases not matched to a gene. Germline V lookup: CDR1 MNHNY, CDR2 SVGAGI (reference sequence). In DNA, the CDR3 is TGTGCCAGCAGTGGCAGCGGGGGGGCCATTGAGACCCAGTACTTC. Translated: CASSGSGGAIETQYF.

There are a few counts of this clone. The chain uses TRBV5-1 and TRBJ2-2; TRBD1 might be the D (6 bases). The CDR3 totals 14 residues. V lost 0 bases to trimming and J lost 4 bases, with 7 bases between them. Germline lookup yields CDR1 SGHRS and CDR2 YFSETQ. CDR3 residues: CASSLDRATGELFF. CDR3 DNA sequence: TGCGCCAGCAGCTTGGACAGGGCCACCGGGGAGCTGTTTTTT.

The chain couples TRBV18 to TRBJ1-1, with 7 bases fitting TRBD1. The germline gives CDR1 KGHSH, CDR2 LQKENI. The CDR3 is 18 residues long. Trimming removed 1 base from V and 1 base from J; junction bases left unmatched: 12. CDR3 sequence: CASSPQPQGLYGNTEAFF. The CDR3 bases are TGTGCCAGCTCACCACAGCCACAGGGGCTGTACGGGAACACTGAAGCTTTCTTT.

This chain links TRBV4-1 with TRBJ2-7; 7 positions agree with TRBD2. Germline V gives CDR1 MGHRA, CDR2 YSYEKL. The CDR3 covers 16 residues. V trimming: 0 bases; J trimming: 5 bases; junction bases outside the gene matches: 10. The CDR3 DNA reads TGCGCCAGCAGCCAAGATTATCCGGGGGGTAGGAACGAGCAGTACTTC. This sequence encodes CASSQDYPGGRNEQYF.

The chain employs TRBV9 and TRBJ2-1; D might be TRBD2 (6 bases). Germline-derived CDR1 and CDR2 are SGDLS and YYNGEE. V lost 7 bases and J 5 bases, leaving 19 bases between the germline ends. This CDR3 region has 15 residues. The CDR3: CASARGSGFNNEQFF. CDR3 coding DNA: TGTGCCAGCGCGCGGGGATCCGGTTTTAACAATGAGCAGTTCTTC. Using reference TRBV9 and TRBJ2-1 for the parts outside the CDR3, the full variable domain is DSGVTQTPKHLITATGQRVTLRCSPRSGDLSVYWYQQSLDQGLQFLIQYYNGEERAKGNILERFSAQQFPDLHSELNLSSLELGDSALYFCASARGSGFNNEQFFGPGTRLTVL.

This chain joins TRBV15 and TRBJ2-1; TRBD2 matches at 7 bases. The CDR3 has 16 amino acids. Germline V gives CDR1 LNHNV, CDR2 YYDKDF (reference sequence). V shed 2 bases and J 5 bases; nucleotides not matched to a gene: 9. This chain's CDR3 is CATSRSYGGGNNEQFF. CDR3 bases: TGTGCCACCAGCAGAAGCTATGGGGGGGGTAACAATGAGCAGTTCTTC.